This TCR beta chain was found in a study of blood T cell repertoires in COVID-19. Study overall: Acute and convalescent COVID-19 samples came from the United States, Italy and Spain. In each case, the material was cDNA or gDNA derived from T cells, B-cell-depleted T cells, or PBMCs.

The CDR3 sequence is 14 residues long. V shed 3 bases, J shed 4 bases, and the junction held 5 bases outside the gene matches. Germline assignment: CDR1 KGHSH and CDR2 LQKENI. Profiling relied on immunoSEQ multiplex PCR, and the TCRdb table lists in-frame clones only, not all of them. The data hold 250,000 or so clones, with roughly 83% observed a single time. The chain is built from TRBV18 and TRBJ2-7, with 8 bases matching TRBD1. Source material: peripheral blood. The clonotype comes from an older man with acute or convalescent COVID-19. The CDR3 DNA is TGTGCCAGCTCACCCTCCGGACAGGGTTACGAGCAGTACTTC. It translates to CASSPSGQGYEQYF.